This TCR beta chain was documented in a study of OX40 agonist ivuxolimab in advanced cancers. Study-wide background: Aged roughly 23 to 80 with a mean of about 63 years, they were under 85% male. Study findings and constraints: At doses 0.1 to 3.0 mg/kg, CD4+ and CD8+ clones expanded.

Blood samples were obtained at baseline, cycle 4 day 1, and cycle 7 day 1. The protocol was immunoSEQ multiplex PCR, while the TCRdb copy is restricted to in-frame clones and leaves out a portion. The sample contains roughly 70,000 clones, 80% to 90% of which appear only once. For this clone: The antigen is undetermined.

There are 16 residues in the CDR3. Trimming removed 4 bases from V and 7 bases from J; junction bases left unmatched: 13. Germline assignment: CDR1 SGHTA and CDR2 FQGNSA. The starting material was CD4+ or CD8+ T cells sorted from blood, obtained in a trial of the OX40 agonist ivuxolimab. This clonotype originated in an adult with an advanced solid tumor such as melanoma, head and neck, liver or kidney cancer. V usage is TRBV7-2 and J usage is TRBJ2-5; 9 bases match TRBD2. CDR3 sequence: CASSSLAGVPLGTQYF. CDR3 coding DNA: TGTGCCAGCAGCTCATTAGCGGGGGTGCCTCTGGGGACCCAGTACTTC.